These 18 T cell receptor beta chains share one sample of origin, sequenced in a study of HIV-infected children after antiretroviral therapy interruption. Treatment denoted: PENTA 11 planned treatment interruption arm or continuous ART arm. RNA-based 3' RACE libraries used unique molecular identifiers. TCRdb analysed the 3' RACE reads with MiXCR anew, one entry per CDR3 protein. The sample has about 40,000 distinct CDR3 sequences, more than 6.5% seen once. The specimen was CD45RA+ CD4+ T cells from PBMCs, pooled from several time points, collected from a donor given antiretroviral therapy, either interrupted or continuous. Subset given: naive CD4+ CD45RA+ CD45RO- T cells. These receptors came from a pool of human donors with HIV.

This sequence joins TRBV10-3 and TRBJ2-7, with D possibly matching TRBD2 (5 bases). This CDR3 comprises 11 residues. Germline V gene sequence: CDR1 ENHRY, CDR2 SYGVKD. The germline V and J ends were trimmed by 9 bases and 0 bases, with 6 bases remaining between them. CDR3 nucleotides: TGTGCCATTCGGGACTCCTACGAGCAGTACTTC. It specifies CAIRDSYEQYF.

In its sample, this clonotype was seen many times. J is TRBJ2-7 and V is TRBV28; D call uncertain. Trimming pared 5 bases from V and 3 bases from J, leaving 17 bases between. Germline V CDR1 and CDR2: MDHEN, SYDVKM. This CDR3 region has 15 residues. CDR3: CASSTVRTSIYEQYF. In DNA, the CDR3 is TGTGCCAGCAGTACAGTGAGGACCTCGATCTACGAGCAGTACTTC.

The V call is TRBV11-2, the J call TRBJ1-4, with D perhaps matching TRBD1 (5 bases). Germline V CDR1 and CDR2: SGHAT, FQNNGV. The CDR3 has 13 residues. Deletions cut 5 bases from V and 6 bases from J, with 10 bases between. CDR3 nucleotide sequence: TGTGCCAGCAGCCAGCAGGGATATGAAAAACTGTTTTTT. It translates to CASSQQGYEKLFF. The full variable domain, with the rest looked up from reference TRBV11-2 and TRBJ1-4, is EAGVAQSPRYKIIEKRQSVAFWCNPISGHATLYWYQQILGQGPKLLIQFQNNGVVDDSQLPKDRFSAERLKGVDSTLKIQPAKLEDSAVYLCASSQQGYEKLFFGSGTQLSVL.

The table lists this clonotype with many counts. The rearrangement joins TRBV7-2 to TRBJ1-5; D is uncertain. V gave up 2 bases and J gave up 7 bases, with 6 bases separating them. This CDR3 has 12 amino acids. Germline CDR1 is SGHTA and CDR2 is FQGNSA. CDR3 sequence (DNA): TGTGCCAGCAGCTTATTCCAACAGCCCCAGCATTTT. Translating gives CASSLFQQPQHF.

The chain uses TRBV11-2 and TRBJ1-2; D is possibly TRBD1 (6 bases). Per germline, CDR1 SGHAT and CDR2 FQNNGV. Trimming shortened V by 5 bases and J by 6 bases, and 16 bases separated the two germline ends. There are 14 residues in the CDR3. CDR3 DNA sequence: TGTGCCAGCAGCGACAGGACTGCGACCCATGGCTACACCTTC. It codes for CASSDRTATHGYTF.

The sample holds many counts of this clonotype. The chain employs TRBV4-1 and TRBJ2-7; TRBD1 agrees at 8 bases. Germline V gene lookup returns CDR1 MGHRA and CDR2 YSYEKL. This CDR3 is 16 amino acids long. Trimming at V came to 3 bases and at J to 5 bases, leaving 12 bases not matched to a gene. CDR3 region: CASSHGITGGWNEQYF. Here the CDR3 DNA reads TGCGCCAGCAGCCACGGAATAACAGGGGGTTGGAACGAGCAGTACTTC.

This clonotype was recorded many times. The rearrangement links TRBV7-9 to TRBJ1-4; D is undetermined. The CDR3 runs 15 residues. Germline loops: CDR1 SEHNR, CDR2 FQNEAQ (reference sequence). V was pared by 4 bases and J by 3 bases, with 12 bases between. Here the CDR3 DNA reads TGTGCCAGCAGCTGGGAGGGCTTGGCTAATGAAAAACTGTTTTTT. It encodes CASSWEGLANEKLFF.

This chain connects TRBV6-1 to TRBJ1-6, with 8 nucleotides matching TRBD1. V gave up 4 bases and J gave up 10 bases; unmatched junction bases: 6. Germline values: CDR1 MNHNS, CDR2 SASEGT. CDR3 length: 14 residues. DNA for the CDR3: TGTGCCAGCAGTGGATCCAGGGGGCGATCACCCCTCCACTTT. This sequence encodes CASSGSRGRSPLHF.

This clonotype was picked up many times. CDR3 nucleotides: TGTGCCAGCAGCTTGGCGCAGGGAATAAGCTATGGCTACACCTTC. Translation gives CASSLAQGISYGYTF. V gene TRBV5-6 combines with J gene TRBJ1-2; a weak D match, TRBD1 (5 bases). With 0 bases removed from V and 4 bases from J, the gap between germline ends came to 13 bases. Germline CDR1 and CDR2: SGHDT and YYEEEE. The CDR3 is 15 amino acids.

This clonotype was picked up many times. The chain links TRBV27 to TRBJ2-5; 10 bases line up with TRBD1. Germline CDR1 and CDR2: MNHEY and SMNVEV (reference sequence). J gave up 4 bases and V 5 bases, and 10 bases lay outside the gene matches. The CDR3 spans 16 residues. The CDR3 nucleotides read TGTGCCAGCAGTCAACACGGGACAGGGGACCGAGAGACCCAGTACTTC. It is translated as CASSQHGTGDRETQYF.

The table lists this clonotype with many counts. The chain has TRBV30 and TRBJ1-6; D gene ambiguous. This CDR3 is 13 amino acids long. CDR1 is GTSNPN and CDR2 is SVGIG in the germline V gene (reference sequence). The V end lost 4 bases, the J end lost 9 bases, and 13 bases lay between the germline ends. The CDR3 sequence is CAWNSMESSPLHF. The CDR3 DNA is TGTGCCTGGAACTCAATGGAGTCTTCACCCCTCCACTTT. Full variable domain (remainder filled in from reference TRBV30 and TRBJ1-6): SQTIHQWPATLVQPVGSPLSLECTVEGTSNPNLYWYRQAAGRGLQLLFYSVGIGQISSEVPQNLSASRPQDRQFILSSKKLLLSDSGFYLCAWNSMESSPLHFGNGTRLTVT.

V and J are TRBV21-1 and TRBJ2-7; the D call of TRBD1 is as the table states it, not checked on the DNA. TRBV21-1 is flagged as a pseudogene. This CDR3 has 18 residues. CDR3 loop: CASSKALSPGGFPYEQYF. CDR3 coding DNA: TGTGCCAGCAGCAAAGCGCTATCCCCAGGGGGATTCCCCTACGAGCAGTACTTC.

This clonotype was detected many times. This chain connects TRBV20-1 to TRBJ1-5, with D perhaps TRBD1 (6 bases). The CDR3 loop spans 15 amino acids. V was trimmed by 6 bases and J by 2 bases, leaving 17 bases between them. In germline, CDR1 is DFQATT, CDR2 SNEGSKA (reference sequence). In nucleotides, the CDR3 is TGCAGTGCAAAGCGCGGGGGCACGGGCAATCAGCCCCAGCATTTT. It specifies CSAKRGGTGNQPQHF.

This clonotype was observed many times. A read error may produce the germline difference seen at one junction end. The rearrangement joins TRBV23-1 to TRBJ1-4; D might be TRBD1 (5 bases). TRBV23-1 is labeled an ORF, and its function is uncertain. The CDR3 runs 12 residues. In DNA, the CDR3 is TGTGCCAGCAGCTGGGACGGCGAAAGATTATTTTTC. Its translation is CASSWDGERLFF.

This clonotype was seen at least ten times. The DNA is left out, because the CDR3 cannot be placed on it with certainty; the CDR3 is given as TCRdb lists it. This chain links TRBV27 with TRBJ2-5; TRBD2, the D gene given by the table, was not confirmed from the DNA. The CDR3 is 14 amino acids long, termini counted. From germline, CDR1 is MNHEY and CDR2 SMNVEV (reference sequence). This chain's CDR3 is CASSFRGRQETQYF.

Details on this clonotype: This may stem from a read error, because a much larger clone lies one nucleotide away. This CDR3 reads CATSKRTSGRTGTQYF. For the CDR3, the DNA is TGTGCCACCAGCAAACGGACTAGCGGACGCACAGGTACGCAGTATTTT. The chain combines TRBV15 with TRBJ2-3; 10 positions agree with TRBD2. Germline lookup yields CDR1 LNHNV and CDR2 YYDKDF (reference sequence). The CDR3 loop spans 16 amino acids.

Many counts were recorded for this clonotype. The chain is built from TRBV6-6 and TRBJ1-5; a possible D gene is TRBD1 (6 bases). V lost 6 bases to trimming and J lost 4 bases, with 13 bases between them. CDR1 MNHNY and CDR2 SVGAGI come from the germline V gene (reference sequence). The CDR3 covers 14 residues. The CDR3 region is CASRPLTGNQPQHF. The CDR3 DNA reads as TGTGCCAGCAGACCTCTTACAGGGAATCAGCCCCAGCATTTT.

J is TRBJ1-2 and V is TRBV6-5; TRBD1 is a possible D gene (6 bases). The germline V and J ends were trimmed by 4 bases and 4 bases, with 10 bases remaining between them. Germline assignment: CDR1 MNHEY and CDR2 SVGAGI. The CDR3 runs 13 residues. The DNA for the CDR3 is TGTGCCAGCAGTTCGACAGGCTTCTATGGCTACACCTTC. Translating it yields CASSSTGFYGYTF.